This T cell receptor (beta chain) derives from a study of blood T cell repertoires in COVID-19 (dated by TCRdb to about 2020). Context from the whole study: Samples covering the acute and convalescent phases of COVID-19 were provided by collaborators in the United States, Italy and Spain. The prospective study material was composed of cDNA or gDNA derived from T cells, B-cell-depleted T cells, or PBMCs. Subjects who had been exposed to COVID-19, were actively infected with it, or had recovered from it provided the deeply sampled blood TCRbeta repertoires that made up the dataset. The repertoires were made available in a free public database intended to serve as a resource for research on the immune response to SARS-CoV-2. The samples were drawn from two sources: the first 160 participants of the ongoing ImmuneRACE study, and fewer than 1,500 subjects contributed by 6 global collaborators. Sample metadata almost always included a de-identified subject ID, COVID-19 status, age in years and sex. Where HLA class I and class II types were available, the types were taken from metadata supplied by the sample provider, not from assay-based typing.

About this clone: The target of this receptor is not known. No much larger clone exists at a distance of one base, and base qualities are not known.

What the research found in general, with its limitations: The quantity of clinical and demographic metadata differed by source and by participant and was supplied without curation.

TCRbeta CDR3 regions were amplified from genomic DNA by means of the immunoSEQ Assay, a bias-controlled multiplex PCR. On the authors' methods: The number of nucleated cells in each sample was estimated from the amplification of reference gene primers within the assay. To quantify the absolute abundance of each unique TCRbeta CDR3 rearrangement, sequence reads were collapsed and filtered. Productive Simpson clonality was computed per sample as the square root of Simpson's diversity index over productive rearrangements. TCRdb took this table from immuneACCESS and kept in-frame rearrangements with V and J called. Such tables lack part of the clones; where checked against another copy, unresolved V genes explain under half of the gap, and the rest is unexplained. The V and J calls and clone size are taken from that table; D and trimming were inferred from the DNA. This sample is represented by some 300,000 clones; about nine tenths of them were singletons. The ten largest clonotypes hold 1.7% of the sample.

Participants in the prospective study were aged roughly 18 to 100 years, lived in 20 to 25 United States geographic areas, and enrolled through a virtual design. Cohort assignment in the prospective study relied on participant-reported clinical history from a screening survey and a study questionnaire. Recovered participants in ImmuneRACE Cohort 3 were defined as having two consecutive negative NP/OP PCR tests, clearance from a healthcare professional, or resolution of symptoms. In the prospective study, mobile phlebotomists collected whole blood, serum and a nasopharyngeal or oropharyngeal swab from each participant. Prospective study participants could optionally give additional blood draws and questionnaires over a roughly 2-month period. Prospective study blood samples were shipped either frozen or at room temperature before DNA extraction. The V and J ends are trimmed by 4 bases and 8 bases, leaving 7 bases between them. Inclusive of the bounding cysteine and phenylalanine, the CDR3 is 11 residues long. The CDR3 DNA has 33 bases and is translated from base 1. The germline V gene encodes CDR1 KGHDR and CDR2 SFDVKD.

Here the chain combines TRBV24-1 and TRBJ1-2; the D gene remains uncertain. The TCR comes from a woman aged 40 to 50 who had recovered from COVID-19. The sample taken for sequencing was PBMCs or T cells enriched from blood (not recorded which). The nucleotides read TGTGCCACCAGTGACCCCACAGGCTACACCTTC. Its product reads: CATSDPTGYTF.